This T cell receptor beta chain was profiled in a study of Graves' ophthalmopathy and Graves' hyperthyroidism. The wider study: At initial diagnosis, peripheral blood was obtained, and this preceded any treatment.

V was clipped by 0 bases and J by 1 base, with 7 bases between them. The germline V gene encodes CDR1 DFQATT and CDR2 SNEGSKA (reference sequence). The CDR3 loop spans 13 amino acids. The study's findings and limits: Discrimination between ophthalmopathy and stable hyperthyroidism by a 13-signature model showed nearly 90% sensitivity and roughly 80% specificity.

Orbital computed tomography, thyroid ultrasound, TRAb, serum thyroxine and clinical symptoms formed the basis of diagnosis. The source of the PBMCs was over 8.5 ml of fresh peripheral blood. Comments on this clonotype: Its matching antigen is unknown.

As the template, RNA transcripts were used to amplify TCR beta CDR3 regions. An initial RT-PCR round employing HTBI primers preceded a second-round multiplex PCR. TCRdb reprocessed the multiplex PCR reads with MiXCR, giving one entry per CDR3 protein. This sample yields 150,000 or so distinct CDR3 sequences, of which 37% are seen a single time; around 5.5% belongs to the top ten. The sequenced material came from peripheral blood. The gene calls are TRBV20-1 and TRBJ2-7; D gene uncertain. This receptor was obtained from a woman between 35 and 50 years old with Graves' ophthalmopathy. DNA for the CDR3: TGCAGTGCTAGAGATGACACGTCCTACGAGCAGTACTTC. Translation gives CSARDDTSYEQYF.